Described below is a single T cell receptor beta chain sequence and its context. The data derive from a study of blood T cell repertoires in COVID-19. In the study overall: PBMCs, B-cell-depleted T cells, or T cells were the source of the cDNA or gDNA that made up the material.

As originally analysed: Reference gene primer amplification gave estimated nucleated cell counts. Only in-frame clones appear in the TCRdb table, and some are missing; sequencing was by immunoSEQ multiplex PCR. The V and J calls and clone size are taken from that table; D and trimming were inferred from the DNA. This sample has 30,000 to 40,000 clones, with 85% to 90% found just once. In germline, CDR1 is SNHLY, CDR2 FYNNEI. V lost 5 bases and J lost 6, with 14 bases in between. The CDR3 spans 14 residues. The J gene is TRBJ2-1, the V gene TRBV2, with unresolved D. What was sequenced was peripheral blood. The clonotype comes from a human donor in a cohort sampled during active COVID-19. CDR3 sequence (DNA): TGTGCCAGCAGTTCAACTGCCATTCGCAATGAGCAGTTCTTC. Its translation is CASSSTAIRNEQFF.